The 8 T cell receptor beta chains in this list originate from one sample, sequenced in a study of shared clonotypes between healthy human individuals. Terminally differentiated effector memory CD45RA+ cells were left out of the naive CD8 fraction, which was CD45RO-negative and positively selected for CCR7. Only in-frame clones appear in the TCRdb table, and some are missing; sequencing was by immunoSEQ multiplex PCR. The data show approximately 1.9 million clones, around 93% seen once. Material: naive CD8+ T cells from PBMCs. The source of these receptors is a man between 18 and 29 years old in good health. Some clones in this sample may be carry-over from other donors' samples.

The chain combines TRBV4-2 with TRBJ2-1; 11 bases align to TRBD2. Germline CDR1 reads LGHNA; CDR2 reads YNFKEQ. The CDR3 totals 16 residues. J gave up 10 bases and V 5 bases, and 13 bases lay outside the gene matches. The CDR3 bases are TGTGCCAGCAGCTATTTAGCGGGAGGGCCCCAATACGAGCAGTTCTTC. Encoded protein: CASSYLAGGPQYEQFF.

The V call is TRBV19, the J call TRBJ2-7; D might be TRBD2 (7 bases). Trimming cost V 3 bases and J 2 bases, with 17 bases left between them. The CDR3 contains 16 residues. The V gene's germline CDR1 is LNHDA and CDR2 SQIVND (reference sequence). The CDR3 region is CASSIGRGPVAYEQYF. As DNA, the CDR3 is TGTGCCAGTAGTATTGGGCGGGGGCCGGTGGCCTACGAGCAGTACTTC.

This clone showed up just once. The chain has TRBV7-9 and TRBJ2-1; 7 bases are a match to TRBD1. V gave up 5 bases and J gave up 8 bases; unmatched junction bases: 15. In germline, CDR1 is SEHNR, CDR2 FQNEAQ (reference sequence). This CDR3 comprises 16 residues. CDR3 protein: CASSPRQGSRVYEQFF. The CDR3, as DNA: TGTGCCAGCAGCCCGAGACAGGGAAGTCGAGTGTATGAGCAGTTCTTC. Full variable domain (outside the CDR3, taken from reference TRBV7-9 and TRBJ2-1): DTGVSQNPRHKITKRGQNVTFRCDPISEHNRLYWYRQTLGQGPEFLTYFQNEAQLEKSRLLSDRFSAERPKGSFSTLEIQRTEQGDSAMYLCASSPRQGSRVYEQFFGPGTRLTVL.

This clone was seen only once. The V and J genes are TRBV23-1 and TRBJ1-5; possibly TRBD1 for D (5 bases). TRBV23-1 belongs to the ORF category, with a function that is uncertain. V gave up 4 bases and J gave up 4 bases, with 23 bases separating them. This CDR3 spans 18 amino acids. CDR3 in amino acids: CASSPPVGDRVLNQPQHF. CDR3 sequence (DNA): TGCGCCAGCAGTCCGCCCGTTGGGGACCGGGTGCTGAATCAGCCCCAGCATTTT.

The chain links TRBV2 to TRBJ1-5; D might be TRBD1 (5 bases). The germline V and J ends were trimmed by 2 bases and 4 bases, with 12 bases remaining between them. Germline V lookup: CDR1 SNHLY, CDR2 FYNNEI. The CDR3 has 15 amino acids. CDR3 nucleotides: TGTGCCAGCAGTGAACTTCAGGGATCGAATCAGCCCCAGCATTTT. This gives the protein CASSELQGSNQPQHF.

The rearrangement uses TRBV7-9 and TRBJ2-7; either TRBD1 or TRBD2 may fit D (5 bases each). In germline, CDR1 is SEHNR, CDR2 FQNEAQ (reference sequence). V lost 4 bases, J lost 3 bases, and 10 bases lay in between. The CDR3 totals 13 residues. The CDR3 DNA reads TGTGCCAGCAGCTGGGGGACCGACTACGAGCAGTACTTC. This translates into CASSWGTDYEQYF. Using reference TRBV7-9 and TRBJ2-7 for the parts outside the CDR3, the full variable domain is DTGVSQNPRHKITKRGQNVTFRCDPISEHNRLYWYRQTLGQGPEFLTYFQNEAQLEKSRLLSDRFSAERPKGSFSTLEIQRTEQGDSAMYLCASSWGTDYEQYFGPGTRLTVT.

The V call is TRBV5-6, the J call TRBJ1-5, with 10 bases identical to TRBD1. This CDR3 contains 15 residues. The V gene's germline CDR1 is SGHDT and CDR2 YYEEEE. J lost 7 bases, V lost 0 bases, and 4 bases had no gene match. The chain's CDR3 is CASSLEGTGEQPQHF. The CDR3 nucleotides read TGTGCCAGCAGCTTGGAAGGGACAGGGGAACAGCCCCAGCATTTT.

The V call is TRBV15, the J call TRBJ1-1; possibly TRBD1 for D (6 bases). CDR3 length: 15 residues. V lost 4 bases and J lost 10, with 22 bases in between. Germline V gene data show CDR1 as LNHNV and CDR2 as YYDKDF (reference sequence). The CDR3 sequence: CATSTTTGPLGRAFF. CDR3 sequence (DNA): TGTGCCACCAGCACGACTACAGGGCCCCTGGGCCGAGCTTTCTTT.